This T cell receptor beta chain was captured by sequencing in a study of T cell clonotyping in hematopoietic cell transplantation. Using immunoSEQ multiplex PCR, the repertoire was profiled, and TCRdb retains in-frame clones only, with some absent. The sample lists more than 9,000 clones, approximately 90% occurring once. Between the trimmed V and J ends, which lost 5 bases and 4 bases, there was a span of 15 bases. Germline-derived CDR1 and CDR2 are SNHLY and FYNNEI. CDR3 size: 16 residues. The sequence derives from a woman in her forties or fifties in good health. Some clones in this sample may be carry-over from other donors' samples. The chain combines TRBV2 with TRBJ1-6; tentatively, D is TRBD1 (5 bases). The sequenced sample was peripheral blood mononuclear cells. The CDR3 is CASSRDPPVYNSPLHF. In DNA form, the CDR3 reads TGTGCCAGCAGTCGGGACCCCCCGGTGTATAATTCACCCCTCCACTTT.